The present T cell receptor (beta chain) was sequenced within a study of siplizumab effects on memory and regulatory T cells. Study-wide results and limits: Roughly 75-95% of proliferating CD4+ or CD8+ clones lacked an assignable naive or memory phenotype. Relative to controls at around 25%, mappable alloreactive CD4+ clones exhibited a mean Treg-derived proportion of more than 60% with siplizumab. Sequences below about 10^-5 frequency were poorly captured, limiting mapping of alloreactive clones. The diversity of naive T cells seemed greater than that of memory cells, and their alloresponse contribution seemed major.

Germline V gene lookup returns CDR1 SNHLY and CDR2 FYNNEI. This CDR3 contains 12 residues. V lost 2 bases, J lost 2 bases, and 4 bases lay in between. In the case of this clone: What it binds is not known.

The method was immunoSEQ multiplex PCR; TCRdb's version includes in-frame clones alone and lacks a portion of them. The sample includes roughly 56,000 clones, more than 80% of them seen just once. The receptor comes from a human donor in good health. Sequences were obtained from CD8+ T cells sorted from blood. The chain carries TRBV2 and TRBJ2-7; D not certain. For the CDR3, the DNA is TGTGCCAGCAGTGAATCCCCCTACGAGCAGTACTTC. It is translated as CASSESPYEQYF.